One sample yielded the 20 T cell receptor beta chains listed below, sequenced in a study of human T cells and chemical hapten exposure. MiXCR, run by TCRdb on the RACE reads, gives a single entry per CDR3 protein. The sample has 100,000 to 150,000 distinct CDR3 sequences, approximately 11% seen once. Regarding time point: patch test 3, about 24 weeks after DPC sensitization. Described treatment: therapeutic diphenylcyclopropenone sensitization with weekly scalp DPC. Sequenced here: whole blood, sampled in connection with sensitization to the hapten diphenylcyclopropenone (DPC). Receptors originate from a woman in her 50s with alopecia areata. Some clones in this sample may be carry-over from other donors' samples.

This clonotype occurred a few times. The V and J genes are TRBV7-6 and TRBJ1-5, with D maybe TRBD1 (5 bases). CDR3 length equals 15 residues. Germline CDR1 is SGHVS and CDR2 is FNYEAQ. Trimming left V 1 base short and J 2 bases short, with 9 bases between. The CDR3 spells CASSLVSGRNQPQHF. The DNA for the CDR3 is TGTGCCAGCAGCTTAGTTTCAGGGCGCAATCAGCCCCAGCATTTT.

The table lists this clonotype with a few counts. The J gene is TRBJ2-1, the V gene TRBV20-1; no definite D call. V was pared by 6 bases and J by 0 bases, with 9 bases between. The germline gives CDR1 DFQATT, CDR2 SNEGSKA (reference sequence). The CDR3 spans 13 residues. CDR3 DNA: TGCAGTGCCTCTGCTTACTCCTACAATGAGCAGTTCTTC. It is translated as CSASAYSYNEQFF.

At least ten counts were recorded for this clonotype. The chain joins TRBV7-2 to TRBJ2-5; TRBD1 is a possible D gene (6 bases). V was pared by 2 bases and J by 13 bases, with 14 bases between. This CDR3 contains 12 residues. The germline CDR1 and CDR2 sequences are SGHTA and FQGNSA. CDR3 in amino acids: CASSLRNRDMYF. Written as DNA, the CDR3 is TGTGCCAGCAGCTTAAGGAACCGGGACATGTACTTC.

CDR3: CASSPGGDSPLHF. DNA of the CDR3: TGTGCCAGCTCACCTGGGGGAGACTCACCCCTCCACTTT. The genes are TRBV18 and TRBJ1-6; possibly TRBD1 for D (5 bases). CDR1 and CDR2 from the germline V gene are KGHSH and LQKENI. CDR3 length: 13 amino acids. Between the trimmed V and J ends, which lost 3 bases and 10 bases, there was a span of 10 bases.

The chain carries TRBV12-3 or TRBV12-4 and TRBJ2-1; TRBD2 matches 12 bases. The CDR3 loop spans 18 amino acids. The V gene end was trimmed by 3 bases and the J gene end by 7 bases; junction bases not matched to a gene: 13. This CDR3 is CASSFTSGRRLGWNEQFF. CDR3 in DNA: TGTGCCAGCAGTTTCACTAGCGGGAGGAGGTTAGGTTGGAATGAGCAGTTCTTC.

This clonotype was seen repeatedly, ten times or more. Here the CDR3 DNA reads TGCGCCAGCAGCCAAGTTAGGACAGGAACCTACGAGCAGTACTTC. This codes for CASSQVRTGTYEQYF. The chain is built from TRBV4-3 and TRBJ2-7, with 7 bases lining up with TRBD1. The CDR3 runs to 15 residues. In germline, CDR1 is LGHNA, CDR2 YSLEER. The J segment lost 2 bases and the V segment lost 1 base, leaving 5 bases of the junction unmatched.

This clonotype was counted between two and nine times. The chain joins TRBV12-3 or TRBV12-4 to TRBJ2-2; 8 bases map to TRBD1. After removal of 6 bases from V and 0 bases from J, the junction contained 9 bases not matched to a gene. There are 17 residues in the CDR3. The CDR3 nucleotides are TGTGCCAGCAGCTCGGGGACAGGACCCGCGAACACCGGGGAGCTGTTTTTT. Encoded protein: CASSSGTGPANTGELFF.

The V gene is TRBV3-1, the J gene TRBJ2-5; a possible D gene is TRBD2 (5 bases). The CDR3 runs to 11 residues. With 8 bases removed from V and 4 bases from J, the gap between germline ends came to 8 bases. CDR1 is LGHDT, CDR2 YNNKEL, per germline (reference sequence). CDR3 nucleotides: TGTGCCAGCGGGAGTGGAGAGACCCAGTACTTC. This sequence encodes CASGSGETQYF.

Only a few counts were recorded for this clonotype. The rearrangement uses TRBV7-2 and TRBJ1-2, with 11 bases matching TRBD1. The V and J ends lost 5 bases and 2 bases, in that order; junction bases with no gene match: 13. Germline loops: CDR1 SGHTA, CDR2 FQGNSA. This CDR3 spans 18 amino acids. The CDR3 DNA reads TGTGCCAGCAGCATATTACCGGGACAGGGGGTAGCAAACTATGGCTACACCTTC. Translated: CASSILPGQGVANYGYTF. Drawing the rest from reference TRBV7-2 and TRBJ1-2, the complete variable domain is GAGVSQSPSNKVTEKGKDVELRCDPISGHTALYWYRQSLGQGLEFLIYFQGNSAPDKSGLPSDRFSAERTGGSVSTLTIQRTQQEDSAVYLCASSILPGQGVANYGYTFGSGTRLTVV.

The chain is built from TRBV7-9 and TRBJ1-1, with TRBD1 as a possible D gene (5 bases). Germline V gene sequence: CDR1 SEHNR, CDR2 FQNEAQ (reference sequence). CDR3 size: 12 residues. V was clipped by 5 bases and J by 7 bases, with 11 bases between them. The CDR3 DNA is TGTGCCAGCAGCCGCAGAGGGGTTGAAGCTTTCTTT. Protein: CASSRRGVEAFF.

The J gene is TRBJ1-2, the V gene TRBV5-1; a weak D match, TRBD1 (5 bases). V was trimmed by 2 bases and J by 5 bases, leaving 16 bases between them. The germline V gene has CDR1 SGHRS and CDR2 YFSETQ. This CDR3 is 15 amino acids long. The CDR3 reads CASSLQWDAAYGYTF. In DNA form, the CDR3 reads TGCGCCAGCAGCTTACAATGGGACGCCGCGTATGGCTACACCTTC.

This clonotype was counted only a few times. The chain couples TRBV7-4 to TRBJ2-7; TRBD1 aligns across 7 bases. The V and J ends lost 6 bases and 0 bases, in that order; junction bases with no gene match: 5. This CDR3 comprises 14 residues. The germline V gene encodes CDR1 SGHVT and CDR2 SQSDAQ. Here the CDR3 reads CASSPTGASYEQYF. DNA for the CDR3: TGTGCCAGCAGTCCAACAGGGGCCTCCTACGAGCAGTACTTC.

CDR3 in amino acids: CSVETGGSTGELFF. CDR3 nucleotide sequence: TGCAGCGTTGAAACAGGGGGAAGCACCGGGGAGCTGTTTTTT. V gene TRBV29-1 combines with J gene TRBJ2-2, with 8 bases lining up with TRBD1. CDR3 length: 14 amino acids. Losses at the gene ends were 2 bases for V and 4 bases for J; bases not matched to a gene: 3. Germline CDR1 is SQVTM and CDR2 is ANQGSEA.

CDR3 sequence reads: CSVEGPDRETYNEQFF. The CDR3 coding sequence is TGCAGCGTTGAAGGCCCGGACAGGGAGACCTACAATGAGCAGTTCTTC. This chain connects TRBV29-1 to TRBJ2-1; 8 positions agree with TRBD1. Germline V gene sequence: CDR1 SQVTM, CDR2 ANQGSEA. The CDR3 is 16 amino acids. With V trimmed by 1 base and J by 2 bases, 7 bases remained unmatched.

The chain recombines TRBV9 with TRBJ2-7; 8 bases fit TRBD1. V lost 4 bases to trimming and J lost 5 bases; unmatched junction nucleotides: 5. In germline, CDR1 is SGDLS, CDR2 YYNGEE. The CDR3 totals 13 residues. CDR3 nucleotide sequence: TGTGCCAGCAGCCCCCGACAGGGGAACGAGCAGTACTTC. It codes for CASSPRQGNEQYF.

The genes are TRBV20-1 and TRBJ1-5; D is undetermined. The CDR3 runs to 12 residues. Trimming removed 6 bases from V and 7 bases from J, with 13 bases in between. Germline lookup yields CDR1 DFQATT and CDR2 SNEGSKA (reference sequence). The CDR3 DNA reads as TGCAGTGCAGGGTCCCTGAGACAGCCCCAGCATTTT. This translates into CSAGSLRQPQHF.

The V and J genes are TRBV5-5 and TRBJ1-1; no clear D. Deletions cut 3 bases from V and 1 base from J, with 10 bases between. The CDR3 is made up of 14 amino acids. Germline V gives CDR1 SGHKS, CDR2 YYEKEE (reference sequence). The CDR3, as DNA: TGTGCCAGCAGCTCAACTAACTCGAACACTGAAGCTTTCTTT. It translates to CASSSTNSNTEAFF.

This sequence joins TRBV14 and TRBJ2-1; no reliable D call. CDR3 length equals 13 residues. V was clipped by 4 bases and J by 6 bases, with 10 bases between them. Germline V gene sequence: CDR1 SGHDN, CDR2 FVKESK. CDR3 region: CASSRFRGNEQFF. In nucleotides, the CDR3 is TGTGCCAGCAGCCGCTTCCGAGGCAATGAGCAGTTCTTC.

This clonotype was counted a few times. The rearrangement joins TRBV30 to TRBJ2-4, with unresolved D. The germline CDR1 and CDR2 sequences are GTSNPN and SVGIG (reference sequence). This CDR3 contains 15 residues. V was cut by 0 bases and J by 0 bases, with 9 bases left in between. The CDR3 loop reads CAWSVGVGAKNIQYF. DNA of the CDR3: TGTGCCTGGAGTGTCGGTGTAGGAGCCAAAAACATTCAGTACTTC. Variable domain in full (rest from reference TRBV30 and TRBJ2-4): SQTIHQWPATLVQPVGSPLSLECTVEGTSNPNLYWYRQAAGRGLQLLFYSVGIGQISSEVPQNLSASRPQDRQFILSSKKLLLSDSGFYLCAWSVGVGAKNIQYFGAGTRLSVL.

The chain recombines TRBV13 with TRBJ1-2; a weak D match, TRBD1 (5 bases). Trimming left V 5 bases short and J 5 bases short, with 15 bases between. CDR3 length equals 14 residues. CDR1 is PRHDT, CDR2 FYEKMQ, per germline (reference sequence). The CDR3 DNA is TGTGCCAGCAGCGGAAGCCAGGGCGGGTATGGCTACACCTTC. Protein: CASSGSQGGYGYTF.